The 29 T cell receptor beta chains reported below all come from one sample, sequenced in a study of tumor-infiltrating lymphocytes in primary liver carcinoma. Germline DNA was also extracted, with blood RNA taken from unsorted whole blood. With a constant-region primer, TCR beta cDNA was made from around 520 ng of total RNA. Libraries covering TCR beta were generated through three nested multiplex PCR rounds (using a slightly modified ARM-PCR). PCR rounds one and two used TRBV1-TRBV30 forward primers with a C-beta reverse primer for approximately 11 cycles each. TCRdb re-called the multiplex PCR reads with MiXCR, one entry per CDR3 protein. Of nearly 200,000 distinct CDR3 sequences in the sample, about 65% were seen once. The sample consisted of peripheral blood. The receptor source for this set is an older woman with primary liver carcinoma and hepatitis B virus infection.

The chain joins TRBV5-1 to TRBJ2-3, with D uncertain. The germline CDR1 and CDR2 sequences are SGHRS and YFSETQ. Between the trimmed V and J ends, which lost 1 base and 0 bases, there was a span of 3 bases. This CDR3 comprises 13 residues. This CDR3 is CASSLSSTDTQYF. The CDR3 nucleotides read TGCGCCAGCAGCTTGTCTAGCACAGATACGCAGTATTTT.

The genes are TRBV6-5 and TRBJ2-2, with D perhaps matching TRBD2 (5 bases). Germline V gene lookup returns CDR1 MNHEY and CDR2 SVGAGI. V dropped 5 bases and J dropped 3 bases, with 10 bases sitting between them. The CDR3 consists of 14 residues. The CDR3 sequence: CASSVGDDTGELFF. Written as DNA, the CDR3 is TGTGCCAGCAGTGTGGGAGACGACACCGGGGAGCTGTTTTTT.

At least ten counts were recorded for this clonotype. This chain links TRBV12-5 with TRBJ2-6; no clear D. The V and J ends lost 1 base and 4 bases respectively, with 8 bases between them. The CDR3 loop spans 15 amino acids. CDR1 and CDR2 (germline): LGHNT, FRNRAP. The CDR3 here is CASGLGPTGANVLTF. DNA of the CDR3: TGTGCTAGTGGTTTGGGACCTACGGGGGCCAACGTCCTGACTTTC.

The J gene is TRBJ2-1, the V gene TRBV28; TRBD2 aligns across 7 bases. CDR3 length equals 13 residues. With 6 bases clipped from V and 10 bases from J, the junction kept 9 bases outside the gene matches. Per germline, CDR1 MDHEN and CDR2 SYDVKM. CDR3 region: CASRGGGTREQFF. The CDR3 region has the DNA TGTGCCAGCAGGGGGGGAGGGACCCGCGAGCAGTTCTTC. Full variable domain (outside the CDR3, taken from reference TRBV28 and TRBJ2-1): DVKVTQSSRYLVKRTGEKVFLECVQDMDHENMFWYRQDPGLGLRLIYFSYDVKMKEKGDIPEGYSVSREKKERFSLILESASTNQTSMYLCASRGGGTREQFFGPGTRLTVL.

The sample holds many counts of this clonotype. The rearrangement joins TRBV4-1 to TRBJ2-7, with D perhaps matching TRBD2 (6 bases). This CDR3 has 14 residues. The ends were cut back, 3 bases at V and 4 bases at J, with 13 bases in the middle. Germline lookup yields CDR1 MGHRA and CDR2 YSYEKL. CDR3 sequence (DNA): TGCGCCAGCAGCCAGTTACTAGCCACTTACGAGCAGTACTTC. This gives the protein CASSQLLATYEQYF.

Remarks on this clonotype: Its ends do not fully match the called genes, so a read error is possible. V usage is TRBV6-1 and J usage is TRBJ1-2; no clear D. The length of the CDR3 is 14 residues. Germline loops: CDR1 MNHNS, CDR2 SASEGT. The CDR3 sequence: CANSETAYPYGYTF. CDR3 DNA: TGTGCCAACAGTGAAACCGCATACCCCTATGGCTACACCTTC.

Concerning this clonotype: This clone may be a read error of a much larger clone one base away. The genes are TRBV4-1 and TRBJ2-1; D gene ambiguous. Germline V gene sequence: CDR1 MGHRA, CDR2 YSYEKL. The V end lost 4 bases, the J end lost 8 bases, and 6 bases lay between the germline ends. The CDR3 has 11 amino acids. CDR3 nucleotides: TGCGCCAGCAGCCGAGAATATGAGCAGTTCTTC. It is translated as CASSREYEQFF.

This clonotype has just a few counts. Given a much more abundant clone one base away, this may be a read error. The J gene is TRBJ2-1, the V gene TRBV11-3; tentatively, D is TRBD1 (5 bases). CDR1 and CDR2 from the germline V gene are SGHNT and YENEEA. V was trimmed by 0 bases and J by 5 bases, leaving 11 bases between them. The CDR3 extends over 15 amino acids. Here the CDR3 DNA reads TGTGCCAGCAGCTTAGACGGAAACAGGAACAATGAGCAGTTCTTC. This codes for CASSLDGNRNNEQFF.

Concerning this clonotype itself: With a much larger clone just one base away, this may be a read error. This chain links TRBV6-1 with TRBJ2-1; the match to TRBD1 covers 7 bases. This CDR3 region has 17 residues. Germline assignment: CDR1 MNHNS and CDR2 SASEGT. CDR3 bases: TGTGCCGGCAGTGAAGTCGCCGGGACAGACCTATACAATGAGCAGTTCTTC. Residues: CAGSEVAGTDLYNEQFF.

Details on this clonotype: Here the CDR3 omits its conserved ending phenylalanine or tryptophan, so a read error is the likely source. V is TRBV12-3 or TRBV12-4 and J is TRBJ2-1; D assignment may be TRBD1 or TRBD2 (5 bases each). This CDR3 is 13 amino acids long. V lost 11 bases and J 9 bases, leaving 20 bases between the germline ends. As DNA, the CDR3 is TGTGCCGGCATCCGGGACCGTGGCGGTGAGCAGTTCTCC. Translating it yields CAGIRDRGGEQFS.

As to this clonotype: A much larger clone differs by one base, so this may be a read error. The chain combines TRBV6-5 with TRBJ2-7, with D possibly being TRBD1 or TRBD2 (5 bases each). The CDR3 sequence is 13 residues long. Germline lookup yields CDR1 MNHEY and CDR2 SVGAGI. The CDR3 spells CTSSYRDAYEQYF. In DNA form, the CDR3 reads TGTACCAGCAGTTATCGGGACGCTTACGAGCAGTACTTC.

This clonotype was recorded a few times. The chain links TRBV11-2 to TRBJ1-2; TRBD1 is a possible D gene (5 bases). CDR3 length: 15 amino acids. The ends were cut back, 3 bases at V and 4 bases at J, with 15 bases in the middle. Germline V gives CDR1 SGHAT, CDR2 FQNNGV. CDR3 amino acids: CASSLVGTGRYGYTF. CDR3 coding DNA: TGTGCCAGCAGCTTGGTAGGGACGGGGCGCTATGGCTACACCTTC.

The sample holds a few counts of this clonotype. CDR3 DNA: TGTGCCAGTAGGCAGACTGGCGTGCAGTACTTC. It is translated as CASRQTGVQYF. The chain carries TRBV11-2 and TRBJ2-7; D unclear. CDR1 is SGHAT and CDR2 is FQNNGV in the germline V gene. V was trimmed by 9 bases and J by 9 bases, leaving 15 bases between them. This CDR3 has 11 residues.

The CDR3 region has the DNA TGTGCCAGCAACTGGGTCAGGGGAAGGAATGAGCAGTTCTTC. As protein: CASNWVRGRNEQFF. The chain uses TRBV11-2 and TRBJ2-1; tentatively, D is TRBD1 (6 bases). The V end lost 7 bases, the J end lost 7 bases, and 17 bases lay between the germline ends. Germline loops: CDR1 SGHAT, CDR2 FQNNGV. The CDR3 loop spans 14 amino acids.

Concerning this clonotype itself: One junction end does not reproduce the germline sequence, and a read error may be involved. The gene calls are TRBV6-5 and TRBJ2-2; TRBD2 matches 9 bases. The V gene's germline CDR1 is MNHEY and CDR2 SVGAGI. The CDR3 loop spans 14 amino acids. As DNA, the CDR3 is TGTACCAGCAGCTTTAGCGGGGGCACCGGGGAGCTGTTTTTT. This translates into CTSSFSGGTGELFF.

This clonotype has more than one count but fewer than ten. This chain joins TRBV13 and TRBJ2-7; D remains unclear. With 3 bases removed from V and 0 bases from J, the gap between germline ends came to 3 bases. The CDR3 contains 12 residues. The germline V gene encodes CDR1 PRHDT and CDR2 FYEKMQ (reference sequence). The CDR3 sequence: CASSFPSYEQYF. The CDR3 DNA reads as TGTGCCAGCAGCTTTCCCTCCTACGAGCAGTACTTC.

Worth noting for this clonotype: A much larger clone lies a single base off, so this may be a read error. J is TRBJ2-2 and V is TRBV6-1; 8 bases align to TRBD1. The V and J ends lost 4 bases and 5 bases, in that order; junction bases with no gene match: 3. The CDR3 is 14 amino acids. The germline gives CDR1 MNHNS, CDR2 SASEGT. The CDR3 reads CASSVDRATGELFF. Written as DNA, the CDR3 is TGTGCCAGCAGTGTGGACAGGGCAACCGGGGAGCTGTTTTTT.

This clonotype was counted a single time. This chain joins TRBV7-8 and TRBJ2-5, with D perhaps matching TRBD1 or TRBD2 (5 bases each). CDR1 is SGHVS and CDR2 is FQNEAQ in the germline V gene. This CDR3 is 14 amino acids long. Trimming left V 8 bases short and J 1 base short, with 14 bases between. The DNA of the CDR3 is TGTGCCAGCGACTCAGGGAGATGCCAAGAGACCCAGTACTTC. Protein: CASDSGRCQETQYF.

On this clonotype: This may be a read error, as it is one base from a much larger clone. V and J are TRBV7-9 and TRBJ2-7; 8 bases line up with TRBD2. This CDR3 has 16 amino acids. The germline V gene encodes CDR1 SEHNR and CDR2 FQNEAQ (reference sequence). DNA of the CDR3: TGTGCCAACAGCTTGGCGAGGGGTAGCGGGGCCTACGAGCAGTACTTC. It yields the protein CANSLARGSGAYEQYF.

This chain links TRBV6-5 with TRBJ2-7, with D possibly TRBD1 on 6 matching bases. V was clipped by 10 bases and J by 2 bases, with 24 bases between them. The CDR3 spans 16 residues. The V gene's germline CDR1 is MNHEY and CDR2 SVGAGI. This chain's CDR3 is CANRPPGATPPYEQYF. DNA of the CDR3: TGTGCCAACAGGCCGCCAGGGGCCACCCCCCCCTACGAGCAGTACTTC.

There are many counts of this clonotype. The gene calls are TRBV5-5 and TRBJ1-2; 11 positions agree with TRBD1. The CDR3 consists of 14 residues. V dropped 3 bases and J dropped 6; count of bases not matched to a gene: 4. The germline V gene has CDR1 SGHKS and CDR2 YYEKEE (reference sequence). The CDR3 sequence: CASSYRTGGDGYTF. CDR3 in DNA: TGTGCCAGCAGCTACCGGACAGGGGGCGATGGCTACACCTTC. The full variable domain, its missing parts supplied by reference TRBV5-5 and TRBJ1-2, is DAGVTQSPTHLIKTRGQQVTLRCSPISGHKSVSWYQQVLGQGPQFIFQYYEKEERGRGNFPDRFSARQFPNYSSELNVNALLLGDSALYLCASSYRTGGDGYTFGSGTRLTVV.

The chain recombines TRBV6-2 or TRBV6-3 with TRBJ1-5, with 7 bases aligning to TRBD1. The germline V gene encodes CDR1 MNHEY and CDR2 SVGEGT. There are 18 residues in the CDR3. J gave up 4 bases and V 2 bases, and 14 bases lay outside the gene matches. The CDR3 bases are TGTGCCAGCAGTTACGGGGCCCGACAGGGAAGAGAAAATCAGCCCCAGCATTTT. It translates to CASSYGARQGRENQPQHF.

The V and J genes are TRBV6-2 or TRBV6-3 and TRBJ2-1, with TRBD2 identical over 8 bases. The germline gives CDR1 MNHEY, CDR2 SVGEGT. The CDR3 spans 15 residues. V dropped 5 bases and J dropped 8; count of bases not matched to a gene: 11. CDR3 nucleotide sequence: TGTGCCAGCAGTCGGGGGACTAGGTTTTACGATGAGCAGTTCTTC. Residues: CASSRGTRFYDEQFF.

On this clonotype itself: One end of the junction is discordant with germline, which a read error may explain. V is TRBV30 and J is TRBJ1-2, with unresolved D. The length of the CDR3 is 16 residues. CDR1 GTSNPN and CDR2 SVGIG come from the germline V gene (reference sequence). CDR3 sequence: CARSLWWAPNPHGYTF. The CDR3 nucleotides read TGTGCCCGGAGTCTTTGGTGGGCCCCTAACCCGCATGGCTACACCTTC.

Worth noting for this clonotype: With a much larger clone just one base away, this may be a read error. The chain employs TRBV6-6 and TRBJ2-2; TRBD1 aligns across 11 bases. With 8 bases clipped from V and 5 bases from J, the junction kept 7 bases outside the gene matches. CDR3 size: 15 residues. Germline CDR1 MNHNY, CDR2 SVGAGI (reference sequence). The CDR3 nucleotides are TGTGCCAGCGGGCCAGGACAGGGGGCAACCGGGGAGCTGTTTTTT. This gives the protein CASGPGQGATGELFF.

For this clonotype: One base away lies a much larger clone, so this may be a sequencing read error. This chain uses TRBV6-5 with TRBJ2-7, with D tentatively TRBD1 (6 bases). Trimming cost V 5 bases and J 3 bases, with 11 bases left between them. The CDR3 runs to 13 residues. Germline V CDR1 and CDR2: MNHEY, SVGAGI. The CDR3 DNA reads TGTGCCAGCAGTCCGGACAGTAACTACGAGCAGTACTTC. This encodes CASSPDSNYEQYF.

Notes on this clonotype: Since the CDR3 does not end with the conserved phenylalanine or tryptophan, this likely comes from a read error. The DNA is left out, because the CDR3 cannot be placed on it with certainty; the CDR3 is given as TCRdb lists it. The chain uses TRBV11-2 and TRBJ2-1; the tabulated D call, TRBD2, remains unverified against the DNA. The CDR3 length equals 15 residues, ends included. Germline loops: CDR1 SGHAT, CDR2 FQNNGV. This CDR3 reads CASSLEGGSVSEQLL.

V usage is TRBV11-2 and J usage is TRBJ2-5, with D possibly being TRBD1 or TRBD2 (6 bases each). The CDR3 contains 13 residues. Germline V gives CDR1 SGHAT, CDR2 FQNNGV. Deletions cut 5 bases from V and 4 bases from J, with 11 bases between. This CDR3 reads CASSIQGLETQYF. The CDR3 DNA sequence: TGTGCCAGCAGCATACAGGGACTAGAGACCCAGTACTTC.

Details on this clonotype: One end of the junction varies from germline; a read error may be responsible. The V and J genes are TRBV11-1 and TRBJ1-1; D is unclear. The CDR3 length is 15 residues. The germline V gene encodes CDR1 SGHAT and CDR2 FQDESV (reference sequence). In DNA, the CDR3 is TGCGCCAGCAGCTTATTCCGACGGATGAGCACTGAAGCTTTCTTT. Protein product: CASSLFRRMSTEAFF.